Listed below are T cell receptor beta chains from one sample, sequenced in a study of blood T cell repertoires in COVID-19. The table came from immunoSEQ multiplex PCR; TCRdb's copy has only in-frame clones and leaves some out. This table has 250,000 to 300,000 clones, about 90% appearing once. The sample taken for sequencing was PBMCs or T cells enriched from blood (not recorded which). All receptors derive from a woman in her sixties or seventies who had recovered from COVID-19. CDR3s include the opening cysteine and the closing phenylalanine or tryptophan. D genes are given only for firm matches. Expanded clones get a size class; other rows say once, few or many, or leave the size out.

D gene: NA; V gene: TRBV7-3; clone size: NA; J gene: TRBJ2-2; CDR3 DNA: TGTGCCAGCAGCTTAAGCGGGGCCGGGGAGCTGTTTTTT; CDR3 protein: CASSLSGAGELFF
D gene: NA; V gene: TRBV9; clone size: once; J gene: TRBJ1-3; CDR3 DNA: TGTGCCAGCAGGTCGGGGGGTGGGACTGGAAACACCATATATTTT; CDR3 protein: CASRSGGGTGNTIYF
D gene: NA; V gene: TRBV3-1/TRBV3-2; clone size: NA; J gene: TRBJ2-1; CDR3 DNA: TGTGCCAGCAGCCAACCCGGACAGACGATCTTCAATGAGCAGTTCTTC; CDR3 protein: CASSQPGQTIFNEQFF
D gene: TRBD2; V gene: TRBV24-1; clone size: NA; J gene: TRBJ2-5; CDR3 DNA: TGTGCCACCAGTGACCTGAATGGACTAGCGGGAGAGGAGACCCAGTACTTC; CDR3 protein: CATSDLNGLAGEETQYF
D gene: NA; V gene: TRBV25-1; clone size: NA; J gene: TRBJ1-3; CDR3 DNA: TGTGCCAGCAGTGAAAAGTCAGGGTTCTCTGGAAACACCATATATTTT; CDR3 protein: CASSEKSGFSGNTIYF
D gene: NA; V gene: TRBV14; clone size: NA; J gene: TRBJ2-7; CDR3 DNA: TGTGCCAGCAGCCAAGGAGGGAAGGGTCGCGAGCAGTACTTC; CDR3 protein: CASSQGGKGREQYF
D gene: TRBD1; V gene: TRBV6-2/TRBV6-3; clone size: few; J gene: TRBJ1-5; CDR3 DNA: TGTGCCAGCAGTTCTGGACAGGGGGCCGGATTGGGTTTTCAGCCCCAGCATTTT; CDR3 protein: CASSSGQGAGLGFQPQHF
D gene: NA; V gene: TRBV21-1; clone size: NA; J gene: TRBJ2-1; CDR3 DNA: TGTGCCAGCAGCAACCTAGGACAGGGTAAAAATGAGCAGTTCTTC; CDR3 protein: CASSNLGQGKNEQFF
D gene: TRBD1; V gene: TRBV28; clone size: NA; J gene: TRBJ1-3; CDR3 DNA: TGTGCCAGCAGCGAATCGACAGGGTTTAAGAAAAACACCATATATTTT; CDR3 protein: CASSESTGFKKNTIYF
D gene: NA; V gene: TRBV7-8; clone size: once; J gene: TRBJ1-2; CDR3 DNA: TGTGCCAGCAGCCGGGAGCAGGGAAGCTATGGCTACACCTTC; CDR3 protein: CASSREQGSYGYTF
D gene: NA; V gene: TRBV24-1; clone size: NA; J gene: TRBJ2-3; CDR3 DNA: TGTGCCACCAGTGGTTGGCGGGGCACAGATACGCAGTATTTT; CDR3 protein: CATSGWRGTDTQYF
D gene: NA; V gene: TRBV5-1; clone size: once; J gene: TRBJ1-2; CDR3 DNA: TGCGCCAGCAGCCCCGCCGACACCCTGTATGGCTACACCTTC; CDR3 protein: CASSPADTLYGYTF
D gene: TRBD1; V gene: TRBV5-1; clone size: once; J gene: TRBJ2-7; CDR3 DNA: TGCGCCAGCAGCTTGGCAGGGGACAGAGCCTACGAGCAGTACTTC; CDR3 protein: CASSLAGDRAYEQYF
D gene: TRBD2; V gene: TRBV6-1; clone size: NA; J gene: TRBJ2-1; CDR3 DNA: TGTGCCAGCAGTGAAACCCGACTAGCGGGACTCTTCAATGAGCAGTTCTTC; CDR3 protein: CASSETRLAGLFNEQFF
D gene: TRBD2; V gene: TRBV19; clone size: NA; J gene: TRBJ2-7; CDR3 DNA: TGTGCCAGTAGTCTTAGCGGGAGCGGGTACGAGCAGTACTTC; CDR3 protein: CASSLSGSGYEQYF
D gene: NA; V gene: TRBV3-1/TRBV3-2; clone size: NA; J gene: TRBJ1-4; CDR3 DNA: TGTGCCAGCAGCCAGATGTCCCAAGCCCCTGCTTTTTTT; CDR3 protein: CASSQMSQAPAFF
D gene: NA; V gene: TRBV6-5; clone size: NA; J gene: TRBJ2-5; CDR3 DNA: TGTGCCAGCGTGAATTTGGGCAGCCTGTCAGAGACCCAGTACTTC; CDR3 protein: CASVNLGSLSETQYF
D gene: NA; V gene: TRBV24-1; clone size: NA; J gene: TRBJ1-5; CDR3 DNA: TGTGCCACCAGTGATTTCAGCGAAGGCCGCAATCAGCCCCAGCATTTT; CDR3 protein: CATSDFSEGRNQPQHF
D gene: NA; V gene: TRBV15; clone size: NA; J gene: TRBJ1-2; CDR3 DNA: TGTGCCACCAGCAGCCCTCATCGGGGGGCTGGCTATGGCTACACCTTC; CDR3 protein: CATSSPHRGAGYGYTF
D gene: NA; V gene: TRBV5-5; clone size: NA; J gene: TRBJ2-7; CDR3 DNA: TGTGCCAGCAGCTTGGACTACTACGAGCAGTACTTC; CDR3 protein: CASSLDYYEQYF
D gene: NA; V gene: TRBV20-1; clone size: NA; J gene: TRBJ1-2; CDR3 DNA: TGCAGTGCTAGTGCAGGACACGACTTCTATGGCTACACCTTC; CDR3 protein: CSASAGHDFYGYTF
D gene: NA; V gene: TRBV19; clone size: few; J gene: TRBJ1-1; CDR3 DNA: TGTGCCAGTAGTATTTCTGTTCTTTTT; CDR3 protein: CASSISVLF
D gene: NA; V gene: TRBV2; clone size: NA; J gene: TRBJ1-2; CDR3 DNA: TGTGCCAGCAGTGACCAGGGCAGCTATGGCTACACCTTC; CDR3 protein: CASSDQGSYGYTF
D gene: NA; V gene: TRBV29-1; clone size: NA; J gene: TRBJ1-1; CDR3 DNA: TGCAGCGCTACCGGACAGCCGAACACTGAAGCTTTCTTT; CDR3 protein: CSATGQPNTEAFF
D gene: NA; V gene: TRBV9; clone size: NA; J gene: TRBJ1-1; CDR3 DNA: TGTGCCAGCAGCGTAGTTGACTTCGTAGACACTGAAGCTTTCTTT; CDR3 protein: CASSVVDFVDTEAFF
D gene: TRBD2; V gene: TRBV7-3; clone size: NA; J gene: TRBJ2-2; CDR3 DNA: TGTGCCAGCAGCCCGACACTAGGGACTAGCGGGAACACCGGGGAGCTGTTTTTT; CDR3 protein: CASSPTLGTSGNTGELFF
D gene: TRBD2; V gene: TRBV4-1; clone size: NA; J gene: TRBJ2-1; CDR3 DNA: TGCGCCAGCAGCCAAGCGGGGGGGCTTAGCTCCTACAATGAGCAGTTCTTC; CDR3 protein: CASSQAGGLSSYNEQFF
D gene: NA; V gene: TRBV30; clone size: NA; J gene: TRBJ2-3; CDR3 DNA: TGTGCCTGGAGTGGGGAGGAGGGGTTTGATACGCAGTATTTT; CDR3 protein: CAWSGEEGFDTQYF
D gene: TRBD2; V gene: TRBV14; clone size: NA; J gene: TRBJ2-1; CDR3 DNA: TGTGCCAGCAGCCAACTTACCGGGGGGGCCTACAATGAGCAGTTCTTC; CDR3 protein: CASSQLTGGAYNEQFF
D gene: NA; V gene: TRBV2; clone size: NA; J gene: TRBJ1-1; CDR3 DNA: TGTGCCAGCAGTGTCGAACAGACCAACCTAGAAGCTTTCTTT; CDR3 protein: CASSVEQTNLEAFF
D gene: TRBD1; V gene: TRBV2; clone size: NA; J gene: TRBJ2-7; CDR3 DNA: TGTGCCAGCAGTGAGAGCAGGGGGATGGTGGACCAATTC; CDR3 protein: CASSESRGMVDQF